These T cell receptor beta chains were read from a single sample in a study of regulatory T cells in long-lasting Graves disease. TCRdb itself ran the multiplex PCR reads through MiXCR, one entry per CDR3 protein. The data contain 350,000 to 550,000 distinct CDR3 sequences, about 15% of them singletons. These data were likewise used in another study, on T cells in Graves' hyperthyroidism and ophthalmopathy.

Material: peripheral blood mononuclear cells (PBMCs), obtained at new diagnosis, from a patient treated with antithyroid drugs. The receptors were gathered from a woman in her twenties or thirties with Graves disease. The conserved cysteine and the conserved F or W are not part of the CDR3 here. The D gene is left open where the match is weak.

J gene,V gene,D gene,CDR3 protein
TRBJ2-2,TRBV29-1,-,SARMGVNAGELF
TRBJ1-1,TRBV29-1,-,SVEKGLNTEAF
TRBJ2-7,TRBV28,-,ASSRDPDYEQY
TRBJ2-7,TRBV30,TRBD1,AWSIQGRYEQY
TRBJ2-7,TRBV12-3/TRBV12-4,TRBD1,ASSPGQEIYEQY
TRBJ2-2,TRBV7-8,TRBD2,ASTRRGGSGSVDTGELF
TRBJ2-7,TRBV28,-,ASSPGPSFGEQY
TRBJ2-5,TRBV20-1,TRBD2,SARGLAEPQETQY
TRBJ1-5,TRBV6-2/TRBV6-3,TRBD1,ASSYRTGDQPQH
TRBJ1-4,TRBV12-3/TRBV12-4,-,ASSLRGSRRTEKLF
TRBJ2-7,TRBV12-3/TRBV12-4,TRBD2,ASSLGLGTSGKRDEQY
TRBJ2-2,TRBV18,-,ASSPPKIDSLSGELF
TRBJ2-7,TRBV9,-,ASSVGGLSHEQY
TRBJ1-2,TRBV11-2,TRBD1,ASRNQGTGGAGYGYT
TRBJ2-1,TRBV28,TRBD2,ASSFFAGDVSFYNEQF
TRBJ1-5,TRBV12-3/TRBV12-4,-,ASRPDNQPQH
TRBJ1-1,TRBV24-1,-,ATSDQGADTEAF
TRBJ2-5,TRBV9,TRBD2,ASSVSGTSQETQY
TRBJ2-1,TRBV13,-,ASRPPSFYEQF
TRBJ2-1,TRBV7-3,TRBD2,ASSGLAGVGNEQF
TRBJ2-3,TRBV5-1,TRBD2,ASSSTASRERDVDTQY
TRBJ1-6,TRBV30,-,AWTYGWREASPLH